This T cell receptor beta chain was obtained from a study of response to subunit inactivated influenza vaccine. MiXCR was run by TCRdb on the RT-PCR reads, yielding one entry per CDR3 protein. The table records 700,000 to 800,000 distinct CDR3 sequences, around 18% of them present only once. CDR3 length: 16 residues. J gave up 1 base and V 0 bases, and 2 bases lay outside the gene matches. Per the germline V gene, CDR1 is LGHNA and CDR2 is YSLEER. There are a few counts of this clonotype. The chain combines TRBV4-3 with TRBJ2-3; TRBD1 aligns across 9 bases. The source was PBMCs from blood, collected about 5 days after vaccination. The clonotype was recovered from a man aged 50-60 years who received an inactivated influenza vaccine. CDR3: CASSQEWDRGTDTQYF. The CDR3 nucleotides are TGCGCCAGCAGCCAAGAGTGGGACAGGGGCACAGATACGCAGTATTTT.